Following are 9 T cell receptor beta chains from one sample sequenced in a study of tumor and adjacent non-tumor tissue in lung cancer. TCRbeta libraries were built with three rounds of nested PCR, modified from ARM-PCR. MiXCR was run by TCRdb on the multiplex PCR reads, yielding one entry per CDR3 protein. The sample lists 110,000 or so distinct CDR3 sequences; about 63% were seen once. RNA was extracted from bulk tissue without any cell sorting. Distant lung tissue was collected more than 3 cm away from the tumor edge. The sequenced sample consisted of distant non-tumor lung tissue. These receptors were obtained from a man in his fifties or sixties with non-small cell lung cancer.

As to this clonotype: The junction does not match germline at one end; this may be a read error. The chain employs TRBV11-2 and TRBJ2-1; D assignment may be TRBD1 or TRBD2 (6 bases each). This CDR3 comprises 15 residues. The germline V gene has CDR1 SGHAT and CDR2 FQNNGV. As DNA, the CDR3 is TGTGTCAGCAGCCAGGGGACTCAGTCCTACAATGAGCAGCTCTTC. The encoded protein is CVSSQGTQSYNEQLF.

Of note for this clonotype: Because the CDR3 is missing its conserved closing phenylalanine or tryptophan, this is likely a read error. The chain has TRBV6-1 and TRBJ2-6; no definite D call. This CDR3 contains 16 residues. Germline loops: CDR1 MNHNS, CDR2 SASEGT. V lost 3 bases, J lost 1 base, and 10 bases lay in between. Here the CDR3 reads CASSDVASSGANVLTY. The CDR3 DNA reads as TGTGCCAGCAGTGACGTTGCCAGTTCTGGGGCCAACGTCCTGACTTAC.

This clonotype was recorded a few times. With a much larger clone just one base away, this may be a read error. The chain couples TRBV6-2 or TRBV6-3 to TRBJ2-1; 13 nucleotides align to TRBD2. The V and J ends lost 7 bases and 6 bases, in that order; junction bases with no gene match: 6. The CDR3 consists of 15 residues. Germline V gene data show CDR1 as MNHEY and CDR2 as SVGEGT. This CDR3 is CASTRGTSGTNEQFF. The CDR3 DNA is TGTGCCAGCACTCGGGGGACTAGCGGGACCAATGAGCAGTTCTTC.

J is TRBJ1-2 and V is TRBV4-1; TRBD1 is a possible D gene (6 bases). V was clipped by 0 bases and J by 14 bases, with 22 bases between them. The CDR3 has 15 residues. Germline CDR1 and CDR2: MGHRA and YSYEKL. CDR3 loop: CASSQESSGDDGHTF. CDR3 nucleotides: TGCGCCAGCAGCCAAGAAAGCTCAGGGGACGATGGCCATACCTTC.

Concerning this clonotype: Sequence at one end of the junction differs from germline and may be a read error. The genes are TRBV7-8 and TRBJ2-7; 8 bases are a match to TRBD2. CDR3 length: 15 residues. Germline values: CDR1 SGHVS, CDR2 FQNEAQ. The DNA of the CDR3 is TGTGCCAGCAGCCCTTTTCGGACTAGCTCCTATGAGCAGTGCTTC. It encodes CASSPFRTSSYEQCF.

The chain joins TRBV6-2 or TRBV6-3 to TRBJ2-7; TRBD2 aligns across 9 bases. Germline V gene sequence: CDR1 MNHEY, CDR2 SVGEGT. CDR3 length equals 16 residues. V trimming: 6 bases; J trimming: 2 bases; junction bases outside the gene matches: 11. The CDR3 region is CASSRITSGFTYEQYF. For the CDR3, the DNA is TGTGCCAGCAGCCGGATCACTAGCGGGTTTACCTACGAGCAGTACTTC.

This clonotype has just a few counts. V is TRBV6-1 and J is TRBJ1-5; 7 nucleotides agree with TRBD1. V trimming: 6 bases; J trimming: 6 bases; junction bases outside the gene matches: 5. The germline gives CDR1 MNHNS, CDR2 SASEGT. The CDR3 has 13 amino acids. The DNA of the CDR3 is TGTGCCAGCAGACAGGGGCTCAGTCAGCCCCAGCATTTT. This translates into CASRQGLSQPQHF.

In this sample, this clonotype turned up a few times. This may arise from a read error, as a much more abundant clone is one base away. The chain uses TRBV10-3 and TRBJ1-1, with 7 nucleotides matching TRBD1. J gave up 5 bases and V 6 bases, and 12 bases lay outside the gene matches. CDR1 and CDR2 (germline): ENHRY, SYGVKD. There are 15 residues in the CDR3. In DNA, the CDR3 is TGTGCCATCAGAGATGACACAGGGGAGCGGACTGAAGCTTTCTTT. Its translation: CAIRDDTGERTEAFF.

Points on this clonotype: The conserved phenylalanine or tryptophan normally closing the CDR3 is absent here, so this likely arose from a read error. The chain carries TRBV6-5 and TRBJ2-7; D gene unclear. The CDR3 loop spans 15 amino acids. Trimming removed 6 bases from V and 2 bases from J, with 17 bases in between. In germline, CDR1 is MNHEY, CDR2 SVGAGI. For the CDR3, the DNA is TGTGCCAGCAGCCCCCCAGACATTCCCACCTACGAGCAGTACTCC. Protein product: CASSPPDIPTYEQYS.